This T cell receptor (beta chain) was found in a study of T cells after yellow fever vaccination. Broader study findings: Weaker, the secondary response peaked sooner, at day 5 versus 15. Once the booster was given, most primary-vaccination clones reappeared, at about 96% for CD4 and 88% for CD8.

TCRdb redid the calling of the 5' RACE reads with MiXCR, one entry per CDR3 protein. This repertoire shows just under 600,000 distinct CDR3 sequences, roughly 14% found once; its top ten account for more than 13%. In its sample, this clonotype was seen many times. The antigen is not known. Deletions cut 1 base from V and 7 bases from J, with 9 bases between. CDR1 SGHTA and CDR2 FQGNSA come from the germline V gene. CDR3 length equals 13 residues. The rearrangement links TRBV7-2 to TRBJ2-3; D gene unclear. Source: PBMCs, taken on the day of the yellow fever booster vaccination. The TCR sequence derives from a man younger than 40 who received the YFV17D yellow fever vaccine. CDR3 region: CASSLGNENTQYF. DNA for the CDR3: TGTGCCAGCAGCTTAGGTAACGAAAATACGCAGTATTTT.